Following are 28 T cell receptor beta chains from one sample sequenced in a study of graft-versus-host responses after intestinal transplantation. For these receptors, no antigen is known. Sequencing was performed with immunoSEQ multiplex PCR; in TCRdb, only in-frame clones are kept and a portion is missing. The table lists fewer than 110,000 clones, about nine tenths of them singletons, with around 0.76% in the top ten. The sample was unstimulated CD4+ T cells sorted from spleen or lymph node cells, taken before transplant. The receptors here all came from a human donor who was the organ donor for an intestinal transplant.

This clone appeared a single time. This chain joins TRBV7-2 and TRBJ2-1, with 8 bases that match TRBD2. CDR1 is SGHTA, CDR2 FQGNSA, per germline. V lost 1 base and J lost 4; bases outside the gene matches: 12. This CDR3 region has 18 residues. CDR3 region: CASSLVAVGAGVYNEQFF. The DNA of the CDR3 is TGTGCCAGCAGCTTAGTGGCGGTTGGAGCGGGGGTTTACAATGAGCAGTTCTTC.

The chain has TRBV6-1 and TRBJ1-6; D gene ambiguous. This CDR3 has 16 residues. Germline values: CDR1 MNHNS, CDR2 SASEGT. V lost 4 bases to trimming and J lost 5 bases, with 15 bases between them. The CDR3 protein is CASSARRPLNNSPLHF. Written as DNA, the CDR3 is TGTGCCAGCAGTGCTCGACGGCCTCTCAATAATTCACCCCTCCACTTT.

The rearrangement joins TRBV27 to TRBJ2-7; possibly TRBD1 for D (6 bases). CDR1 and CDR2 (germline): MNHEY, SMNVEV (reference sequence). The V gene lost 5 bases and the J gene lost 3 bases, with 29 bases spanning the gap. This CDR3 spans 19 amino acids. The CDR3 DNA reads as TGTGCCAGCAGTCCCCTTGTTGGGCACTTGACAGGATCCCTCTACGAGCAGTACTTC. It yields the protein CASSPLVGHLTGSLYEQYF.

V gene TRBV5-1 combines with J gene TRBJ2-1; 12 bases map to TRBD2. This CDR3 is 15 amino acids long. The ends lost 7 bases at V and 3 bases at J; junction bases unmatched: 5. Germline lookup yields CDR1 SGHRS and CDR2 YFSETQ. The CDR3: CASASGRAGYNEQFF. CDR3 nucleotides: TGCGCCAGCGCTAGCGGGAGGGCCGGCTACAATGAGCAGTTCTTC.

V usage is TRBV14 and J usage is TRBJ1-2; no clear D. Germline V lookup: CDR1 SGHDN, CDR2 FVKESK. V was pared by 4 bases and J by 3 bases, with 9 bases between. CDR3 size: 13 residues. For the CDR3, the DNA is TGTGCCAGCAGCCCCCAGGTTGACTATGGCTACACCTTC. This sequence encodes CASSPQVDYGYTF.

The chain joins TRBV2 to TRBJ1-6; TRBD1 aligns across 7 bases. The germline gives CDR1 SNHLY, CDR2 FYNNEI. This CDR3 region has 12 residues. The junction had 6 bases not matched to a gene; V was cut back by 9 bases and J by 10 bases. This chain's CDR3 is CARRQGESPLHF. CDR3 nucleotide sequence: TGTGCCAGGCGACAGGGAGAATCACCCCTCCACTTT.

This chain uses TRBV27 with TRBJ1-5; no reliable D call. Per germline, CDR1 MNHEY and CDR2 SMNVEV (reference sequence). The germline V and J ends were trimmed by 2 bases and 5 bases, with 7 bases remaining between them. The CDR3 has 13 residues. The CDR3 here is CASSLRPDQPQHF. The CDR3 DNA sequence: TGTGCCAGCAGTTTAAGGCCCGATCAGCCCCAGCATTTT.

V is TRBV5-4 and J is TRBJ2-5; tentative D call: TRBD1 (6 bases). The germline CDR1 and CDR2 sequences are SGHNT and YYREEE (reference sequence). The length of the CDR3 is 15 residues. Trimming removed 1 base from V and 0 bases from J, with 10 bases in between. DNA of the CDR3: TGTGCCAGCAGCTTGCAACAGGGAAACCAAGAGACCCAGTACTTC. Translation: CASSLQQGNQETQYF.

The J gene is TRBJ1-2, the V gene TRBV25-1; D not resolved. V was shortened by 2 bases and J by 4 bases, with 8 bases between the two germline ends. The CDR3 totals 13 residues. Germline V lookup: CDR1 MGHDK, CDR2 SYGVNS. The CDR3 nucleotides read TGTGCCAGCAGTGAAGGGCAGCCCTATGGCTACACCTTC. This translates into CASSEGQPYGYTF.

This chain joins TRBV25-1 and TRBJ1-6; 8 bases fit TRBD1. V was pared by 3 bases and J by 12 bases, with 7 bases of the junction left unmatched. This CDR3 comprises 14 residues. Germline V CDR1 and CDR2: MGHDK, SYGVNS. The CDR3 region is CASSDLTGGRPLHF. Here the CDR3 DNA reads TGTGCCAGCAGTGATTTAACAGGGGGGCGACCCCTCCACTTT. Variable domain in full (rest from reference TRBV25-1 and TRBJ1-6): EADIYQTPRYLVIGTGKKITLECSQTMGHDKMYWYQQDPGMELHLIHYSYGVNSTEKGDLSSESTVSRIRTEHFPLTLESARPSHTSQYLCASSDLTGGRPLHFGNGTRLTVT.

CDR3 in DNA: TGTGCCAGCAGCTTAGACAGGGGCCCGGGCACCGGGGAGCTGTTTTTT. Translating it yields CASSLDRGPGTGELFF. The chain has TRBV7-9 and TRBJ2-2; 7 nucleotides agree with TRBD1. CDR3 length: 16 amino acids. Looked up from germline, CDR1 is SEHNR and CDR2 is FQNEAQ (reference sequence). The J segment lost 4 bases and the V segment lost 1 base, leaving 6 bases of the junction unmatched.

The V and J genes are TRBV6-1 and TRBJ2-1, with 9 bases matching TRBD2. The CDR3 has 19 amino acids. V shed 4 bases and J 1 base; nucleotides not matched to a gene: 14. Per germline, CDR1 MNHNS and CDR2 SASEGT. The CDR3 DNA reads TGTGCCAGCAGTGGGGGAGCCGGAGTAGCGGGGGTTTCCTACAATGAGCAGTTCTTC. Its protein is CASSGGAGVAGVSYNEQFF.

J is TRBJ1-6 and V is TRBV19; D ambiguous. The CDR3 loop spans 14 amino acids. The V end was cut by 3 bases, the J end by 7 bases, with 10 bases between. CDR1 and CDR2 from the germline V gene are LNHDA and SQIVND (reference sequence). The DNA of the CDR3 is TGTGCCAGTAGTATCGAACTTGTCAATTCACCCCTCCACTTT. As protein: CASSIELVNSPLHF.

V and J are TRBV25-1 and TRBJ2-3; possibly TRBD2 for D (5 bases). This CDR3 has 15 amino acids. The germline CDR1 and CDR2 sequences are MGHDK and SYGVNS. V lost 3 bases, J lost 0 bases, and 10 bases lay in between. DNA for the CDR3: TGTGCCAGCAGTGACTGGACGGGGAGCACAGATACGCAGTATTTT. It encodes CASSDWTGSTDTQYF.

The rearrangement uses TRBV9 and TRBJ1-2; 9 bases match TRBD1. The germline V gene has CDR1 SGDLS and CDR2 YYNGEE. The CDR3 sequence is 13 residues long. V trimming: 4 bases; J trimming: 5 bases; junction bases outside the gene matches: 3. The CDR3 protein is CASSLGQGYGYTF. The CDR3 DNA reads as TGTGCCAGCAGCCTTGGACAGGGGTATGGCTACACCTTC.

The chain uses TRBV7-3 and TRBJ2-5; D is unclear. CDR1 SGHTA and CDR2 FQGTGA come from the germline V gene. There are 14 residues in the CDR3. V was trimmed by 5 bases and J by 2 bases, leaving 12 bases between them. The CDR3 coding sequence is TGTGCCAGCAGCCGTGGTGGGCTTCAAGAGACCCAGTACTTC. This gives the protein CASSRGGLQETQYF.

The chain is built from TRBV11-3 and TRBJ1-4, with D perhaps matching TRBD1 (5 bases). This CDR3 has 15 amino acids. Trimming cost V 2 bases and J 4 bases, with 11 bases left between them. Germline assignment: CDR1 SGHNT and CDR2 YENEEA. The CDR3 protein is CASSLTGRGNEKLFF. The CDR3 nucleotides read TGTGCCAGCAGCTTAACAGGACGGGGTAATGAAAAACTGTTTTTT.

The CDR3 reads CASSRASGGAVEQYF. The CDR3 DNA is TGTGCCAGCAGCCGGGCTAGCGGGGGGGCCGTAGAGCAGTACTTC. This chain joins TRBV7-2 and TRBJ2-7, with 12 bases matching TRBD2. Germline values: CDR1 SGHTA, CDR2 FQGNSA. The J segment lost 7 bases and the V segment lost 5 bases, leaving 9 bases of the junction unmatched. The CDR3 has 15 residues.

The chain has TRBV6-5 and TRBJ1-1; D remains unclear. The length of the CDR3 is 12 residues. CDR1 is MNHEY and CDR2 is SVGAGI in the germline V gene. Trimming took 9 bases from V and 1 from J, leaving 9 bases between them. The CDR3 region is CASQSANTEAFF. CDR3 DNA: TGTGCCAGTCAATCAGCGAACACTGAAGCTTTCTTT.

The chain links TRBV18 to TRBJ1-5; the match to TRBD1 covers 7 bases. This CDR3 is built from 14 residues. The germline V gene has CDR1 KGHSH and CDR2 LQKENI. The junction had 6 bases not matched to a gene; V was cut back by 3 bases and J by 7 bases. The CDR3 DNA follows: TGTGCCAGCTCACCTGGGACAGAGTACCAGCCCCAGCATTTT. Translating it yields CASSPGTEYQPQHF.

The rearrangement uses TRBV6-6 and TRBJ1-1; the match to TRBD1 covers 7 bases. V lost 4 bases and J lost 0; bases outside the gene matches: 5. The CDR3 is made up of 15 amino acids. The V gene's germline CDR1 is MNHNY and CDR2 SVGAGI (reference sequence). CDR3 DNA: TGTGCCAGCAGTTCGGGACAGCACATGAACACTGAAGCTTTCTTT. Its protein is CASSSGQHMNTEAFF.

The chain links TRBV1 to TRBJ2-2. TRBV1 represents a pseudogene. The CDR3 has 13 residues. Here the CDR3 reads CTSSQANTGELFF. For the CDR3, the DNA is TGCACCAGCAGCCAAGCGAACACCGGGGAGCTGTTTTTT.

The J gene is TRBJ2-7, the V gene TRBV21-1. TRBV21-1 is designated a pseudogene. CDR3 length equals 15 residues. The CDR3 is CASSTPPGPPYEQYF. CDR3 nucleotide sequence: TGTGCCAGCAGCACCCCCCCGGGCCCACCGTACGAGCAGTACTTC.

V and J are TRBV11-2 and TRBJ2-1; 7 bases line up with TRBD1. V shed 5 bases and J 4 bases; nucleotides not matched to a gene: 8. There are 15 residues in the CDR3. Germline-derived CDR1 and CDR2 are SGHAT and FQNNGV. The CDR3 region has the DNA TGTGCCAGCAGCCCTACAGGGACAGCTTACAATGAGCAGTTCTTC. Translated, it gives CASSPTGTAYNEQFF.

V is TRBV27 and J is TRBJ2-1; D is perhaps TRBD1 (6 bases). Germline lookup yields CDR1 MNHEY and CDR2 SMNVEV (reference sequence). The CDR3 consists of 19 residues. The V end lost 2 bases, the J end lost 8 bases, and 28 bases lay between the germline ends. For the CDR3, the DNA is TGTGCCAGCAGTTTAAAGTCCAGACCGGGACATAGGTATTCCGATGAGCAGTTCTTC. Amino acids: CASSLKSRPGHRYSDEQFF.

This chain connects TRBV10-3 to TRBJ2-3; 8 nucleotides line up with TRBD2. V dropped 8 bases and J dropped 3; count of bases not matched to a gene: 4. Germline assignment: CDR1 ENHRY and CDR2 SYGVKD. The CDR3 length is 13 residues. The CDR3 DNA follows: TGTGCCATCGCGGGGGGTTCAACAGATACGCAGTATTTT. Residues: CAIAGGSTDTQYF.

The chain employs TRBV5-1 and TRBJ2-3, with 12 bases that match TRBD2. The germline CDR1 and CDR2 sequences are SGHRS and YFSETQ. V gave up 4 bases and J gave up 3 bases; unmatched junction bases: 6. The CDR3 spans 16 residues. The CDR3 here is CASSTTSGSKTDTQYF. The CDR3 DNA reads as TGCGCCAGCAGCACGACTAGCGGGAGTAAAACAGATACGCAGTATTTT.

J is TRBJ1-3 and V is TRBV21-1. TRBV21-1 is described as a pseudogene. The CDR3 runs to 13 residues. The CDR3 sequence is CASRKWQLNTIYF. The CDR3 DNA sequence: TGTGCCAGCAGAAAGTGGCAGCTTAACACCATATATTTT.